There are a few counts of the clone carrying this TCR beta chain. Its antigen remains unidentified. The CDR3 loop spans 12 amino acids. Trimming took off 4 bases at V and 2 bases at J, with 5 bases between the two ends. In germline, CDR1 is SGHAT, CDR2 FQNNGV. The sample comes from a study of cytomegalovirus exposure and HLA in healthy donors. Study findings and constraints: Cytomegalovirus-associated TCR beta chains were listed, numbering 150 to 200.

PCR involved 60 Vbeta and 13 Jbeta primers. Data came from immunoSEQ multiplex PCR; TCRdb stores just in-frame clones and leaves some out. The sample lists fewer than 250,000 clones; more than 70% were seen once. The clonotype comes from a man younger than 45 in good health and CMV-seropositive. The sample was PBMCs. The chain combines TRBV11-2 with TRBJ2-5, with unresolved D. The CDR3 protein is CASSSSQETQYF. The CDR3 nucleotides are TGTGCCAGCAGCTCTAGTCAAGAGACCCAGTACTTC.